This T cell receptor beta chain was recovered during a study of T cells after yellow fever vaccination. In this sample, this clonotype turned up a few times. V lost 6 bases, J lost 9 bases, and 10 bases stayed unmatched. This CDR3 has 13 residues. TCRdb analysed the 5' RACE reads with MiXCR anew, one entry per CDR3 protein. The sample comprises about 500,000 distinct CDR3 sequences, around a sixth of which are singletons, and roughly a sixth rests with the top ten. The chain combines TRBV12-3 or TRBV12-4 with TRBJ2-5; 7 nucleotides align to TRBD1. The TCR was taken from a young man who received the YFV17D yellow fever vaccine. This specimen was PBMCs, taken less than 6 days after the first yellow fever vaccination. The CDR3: CASRQQGLGAQYF. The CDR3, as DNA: TGTGCCAGCAGGCAACAGGGGTTGGGGGCCCAGTACTTC.